The 29 T cell receptor beta chains in this list originate from one sample, sequenced in a study of cytomegalovirus exposure and HLA in healthy donors. The study ran its PCR with 60 Vbeta and 13 Jbeta primers. The data were produced by immunoSEQ multiplex PCR, yet TCRdb's version contains in-frame clones alone and is incomplete. This table lists about 43,000 clones. Sequenced material: PBMCs. The receptors stem from a woman in her 30s in good health and CMV-seronegative.

The rearrangement links TRBV15 to TRBJ2-7; possibly TRBD1 for D (6 bases). Germline V gives CDR1 LNHNV, CDR2 YYDKDF (reference sequence). This CDR3 is 16 amino acids long. With 3 bases removed from V and 2 bases from J, the gap between germline ends came to 17 bases. The CDR3 loop reads CATSSYTQGPPYEQYF. The CDR3 coding sequence is TGTGCCACCAGCAGCTATACCCAGGGGCCCCCCTACGAGCAGTACTTC.

J is TRBJ1-1 and V is TRBV28; D is unresolved. Trimming shortened V by 6 bases and J by 2 bases, and 10 bases separated the two germline ends. CDR3 length equals 13 residues. The germline CDR1 and CDR2 sequences are MDHEN and SYDVKM. CDR3 nucleotides: TGTGCCAGCAGATCCAAGAGAAACACTGAAGCTTTCTTT. It specifies CASRSKRNTEAFF.

The chain has TRBV30 and TRBJ2-3; a weak D match, TRBD1 (5 bases). This CDR3 has 12 amino acids. Germline V gene sequence: CDR1 GTSNPN, CDR2 SVGIG (reference sequence). Trimming stripped 2 bases from V and 10 bases from J, with 13 bases between. Here the CDR3 DNA reads TGTGCCTGGAGTTTTACAGGTACGGCGCAGTATTTT. Translating it yields CAWSFTGTAQYF.

V and J are TRBV18 and TRBJ2-7; D may be TRBD2 (6 bases). V lost 3 bases and J 2 bases, leaving 14 bases between the germline ends. CDR3 length: 15 residues. From germline, CDR1 is KGHSH and CDR2 LQKENI. The chain's CDR3 is CASSPGTGAAYEQYF. In nucleotides, the CDR3 is TGTGCCAGCTCACCGGGGACGGGAGCCGCCTACGAGCAGTACTTC.

The chain employs TRBV30 and TRBJ1-1; tentatively, D is TRBD1 (6 bases). Germline CDR1 and CDR2: GTSNPN and SVGIG (reference sequence). The CDR3 is 15 residues long. Trimming took 3 bases from V and 5 from J, leaving 19 bases between them. The CDR3 is CAWRLDRRGGTEAFF. The CDR3 DNA is TGTGCCTGGAGATTGGATAGGAGGGGGGGAACTGAAGCTTTCTTT.

The chain recombines TRBV12-5 with TRBJ2-3; 9 bases are shared with TRBD2. This CDR3 comprises 16 residues. Germline V CDR1 and CDR2: LGHNT, FRNRAP. Trimming at V came to 0 bases and at J to 1 base, leaving 2 bases not matched to a gene. CDR3 sequence reads: CASGLVWTSGTDTQYF. The CDR3 DNA is TGTGCTAGTGGTTTGGTATGGACTAGCGGCACAGATACGCAGTATTTT.

On this clone itself: Germline is not matched at one junction end, which may reflect a read error. The V gene is TRBV6-5, the J gene TRBJ1-2; TRBD1 agrees at 8 bases. Germline CDR1 reads MNHEY; CDR2 reads SVGAGI. CDR3 length: 11 residues. CDR3 sequence (DNA): TGTGCCAGCAGTACCGACAGGGGCTTCTTCTTC. It yields the protein CASSTDRGFFF.

The chain uses TRBV5-4 and TRBJ2-7; perhaps TRBD2 as D (5 bases). V lost 7 bases and J lost 5, with 10 bases in between. Germline CDR1 and CDR2: SGHNT and YYREEE (reference sequence). The CDR3 loop spans 11 amino acids. In DNA, the CDR3 is TGTGCCAGCGGGGAGAAGCACGAGCAGTACTTC. Protein: CASGEKHEQYF.

The chain is built from TRBV7-2 and TRBJ1-1; the D gene is possibly TRBD1 (5 bases). This CDR3 contains 14 residues. Germline CDR1 and CDR2: SGHTA and FQGNSA. V lost 2 bases, J lost 4 bases, and 11 bases lay in between. In DNA form, the CDR3 reads TGTGCCAGCAGCTTATTCATGGGGGGCACTGAAGCTTTCTTT. Translation gives CASSLFMGGTEAFF.

The chain joins TRBV5-5 to TRBJ1-4; no firm D call. Germline CDR1 and CDR2: SGHKS and YYEKEE (reference sequence). The CDR3 sequence is 17 residues long. V was clipped by 0 bases and J by 5 bases, with 17 bases between them. The CDR3 nucleotides read TGTGCCAGCAGCTTGGCGTCCCGGCAGACTGGCAATGAAAAACTGTTTTTT. Its protein product is CASSLASRQTGNEKLFF.

The V gene is TRBV7-8, the J gene TRBJ2-7; D not certain. The ends were cut back, 6 bases at V and 0 bases at J, with 15 bases in the middle. CDR1 is SGHVS, CDR2 FQNEAQ, per germline. This CDR3 contains 15 residues. The CDR3 region is CASRMSEVASYEQYF. CDR3 coding DNA: TGTGCCAGCAGGATGTCAGAGGTAGCCTCCTACGAGCAGTACTTC.

The V gene is TRBV27, the J gene TRBJ1-1; D is unclear. CDR3 length: 12 residues. The ends were cut back, 6 bases at V and 4 bases at J, with 9 bases in the middle. CDR1 MNHEY and CDR2 SMNVEV come from the germline V gene (reference sequence). CDR3 coding DNA: TGTGCCAGCAGGCTAGGATCCACTGAAGCTTTCTTT. It is translated as CASRLGSTEAFF.

This chain joins TRBV6-1 and TRBJ2-7; TRBD2 is a possible D gene (6 bases). The CDR3 covers 16 residues. The germline CDR1 and CDR2 sequences are MNHNS and SASEGT. The V end was cut by 4 bases, the J end by 0 bases, with 16 bases between. This chain's CDR3 is CASSALPRDSSYEQYF. The DNA for the CDR3 is TGTGCCAGCAGTGCACTCCCCCGGGACTCCTCCTACGAGCAGTACTTC.

This chain uses TRBV4-3 with TRBJ2-5; D possibly corresponds to TRBD2 (6 bases). The CDR3 is 13 amino acids. CDR1 and CDR2 from the germline V gene are LGHNA and YSLEER. The ends were cut back, 4 bases at V and 5 bases at J, with 11 bases in the middle. CDR3 DNA: TGCGCCAGCAGCCGAGCGGAGGGGGAGACCCAGTACTTC. It translates to CASSRAEGETQYF.

The J gene is TRBJ1-5, the V gene TRBV21-1; the D call in the table, TRBD1, was not verified against the DNA. TRBV21-1 constitutes a pseudogene. This CDR3 region has 16 residues. The CDR3 region is CASSKPRQGGNQPQHF. The CDR3 region has the DNA TGTGCCAGCAGCAAGCCCAGACAGGGAGGCAATCAGCCCCAGCATTTT.

This sequence joins TRBV30 and TRBJ2-2, with 11 bases aligning to TRBD2. CDR3 length equals 15 residues. Germline V lookup: CDR1 GTSNPN, CDR2 SVGIG (reference sequence). V gave up 5 bases and J gave up 6 bases; unmatched junction bases: 8. CDR3 sequence: CAWELAGVDAGELFF. DNA of the CDR3: TGTGCCTGGGAACTAGCGGGAGTCGACGCCGGGGAGCTGTTTTTT.

This chain links TRBV19 with TRBJ2-7; TRBD2 matches 10 bases. Trimming at V came to 1 base and at J to 3 bases, leaving 3 bases not matched to a gene. CDR1 and CDR2 (germline): LNHDA, SQIVND (reference sequence). The CDR3 runs 15 residues. DNA for the CDR3: TGTGCCAGTAGTATAGGCCTAGCGGGAGTCTACGAGCAGTACTTC. It codes for CASSIGLAGVYEQYF.

The rearrangement joins TRBV4-1 to TRBJ1-4; a weak D match, TRBD1 (6 bases). Trimming left V 1 base short and J 8 bases short, with 14 bases between. The CDR3 covers 15 residues. Germline CDR1 and CDR2: MGHRA and YSYEKL. The CDR3 DNA is TGCGCCAGCAGCCAAGCCCCGAACAGGGACGAAAAACTGTTTTTT. This translates into CASSQAPNRDEKLFF.

J is TRBJ2-5 and V is TRBV6-1, with 7 bases matching TRBD1. The CDR3 extends over 13 amino acids. J lost 4 bases, V lost 7 bases, and 6 bases had no gene match. CDR1 and CDR2 from the germline V gene are MNHNS and SASEGT. The CDR3 is CASTAGGRETQYF. CDR3 nucleotides: TGTGCCAGCACTGCAGGGGGTAGAGAGACCCAGTACTTC.

V and J are TRBV11-2 and TRBJ1-2, with D possibly matching TRBD1 (6 bases). The germline V and J ends were trimmed by 5 bases and 2 bases, with 9 bases remaining between them. Germline CDR1 and CDR2: SGHAT and FQNNGV. The CDR3 consists of 13 residues. In nucleotides, the CDR3 is TGTGCCAGCAGCGGAACAGGGAACTATGGCTACACCTTC. Translation: CASSGTGNYGYTF.

This chain connects TRBV4-1 to TRBJ1-2, with TRBD1 as a possible D gene (5 bases). There are 18 residues in the CDR3. Trimming stripped 2 bases from V and 0 bases from J, with 19 bases between. The germline gives CDR1 MGHRA, CDR2 YSYEKL. This chain's CDR3 is CASSQPRRGIAANYGYTF. CDR3 sequence (DNA): TGCGCCAGCAGCCAACCTAGGAGGGGTATTGCCGCTAACTATGGCTACACCTTC.

V and J are TRBV30 and TRBJ2-1; TRBD2 aligns across 9 bases. The CDR3 is 16 amino acids. Trimming at V came to 4 bases and at J to 8 bases, leaving 15 bases not matched to a gene. CDR1 and CDR2 from the germline V gene are GTSNPN and SVGIG (reference sequence). In DNA form, the CDR3 reads TGTGCCTGGACCGAGGGGGGCGGGAGGGCCAACCATGAGCAGTTCTTC. This encodes CAWTEGGGRANHEQFF.

Notes on this clone: At one of its ends the junction is not consistent with the germline gene, which may arise from a read error. This chain joins TRBV27 and TRBJ1-1, with D uncertain. Germline CDR1 MNHEY, CDR2 SMNVEV (reference sequence). The CDR3 loop spans 15 amino acids. The CDR3 region has the DNA TGTGCCAGCAGTTCGACCAGCGGAAGGAACACGGAAGCTTTCTTT. Its protein product is CASSSTSGRNTEAFF.

The chain recombines TRBV19 with TRBJ1-2; 10 bases agree with TRBD1. V lost 5 bases and J lost 5; bases outside the gene matches: 5. Germline V gives CDR1 LNHDA, CDR2 SQIVND (reference sequence). The CDR3 spans 14 residues. The CDR3 is CASSSGTGDYGYTF. The DNA of the CDR3 is TGTGCCAGTAGTTCCGGGACAGGGGATTATGGCTACACCTTC.

The chain uses TRBV6-1 and TRBJ1-1; 9 bases agree with TRBD1. V lost 7 bases, J lost 8 bases, and 2 bases stayed unmatched. CDR1 MNHNS and CDR2 SASEGT come from the germline V gene. The length of the CDR3 is 11 residues. CDR3 protein: CASKGTGEAFF. CDR3 DNA sequence: TGTGCCAGCAAGGGGACAGGGGAAGCTTTCTTT.

The genes are TRBV18 and TRBJ1-2; 8 nucleotides agree with TRBD1. Germline V gene data show CDR1 as KGHSH and CDR2 as LQKENI. V trimming: 4 bases; J trimming: 3 bases; junction bases outside the gene matches: 1. This CDR3 region has 13 residues. This CDR3 reads CASSQDRDYGYTF. The CDR3 DNA follows: TGTGCCAGCTCACAGGACAGGGACTATGGCTACACCTTC.

The genes are TRBV28 and TRBJ1-1; possibly TRBD1 for D (6 bases). The CDR3 sequence is 13 residues long. Germline V gene lookup returns CDR1 MDHEN and CDR2 SYDVKM. With 5 bases removed from V and 3 bases from J, the gap between germline ends came to 10 bases. Here the CDR3 reads CASSPQGYTEAFF. The CDR3 DNA reads as TGTGCCAGCAGTCCACAGGGTTACACTGAAGCTTTCTTT.

The V and J genes are TRBV19 and TRBJ2-6, with unresolved D. V shed 5 bases and J shed 1 base, with 9 bases lying between them. This CDR3 spans 15 amino acids. In germline, CDR1 is LNHDA, CDR2 SQIVND (reference sequence). The CDR3 is CASSPQESGANVLTF. The DNA of the CDR3 is TGTGCCAGTAGTCCTCAGGAATCTGGGGCCAACGTCCTGACTTTC.

V is TRBV27 and J is TRBJ2-7; 8 bases match TRBD1. Trimming cost V 5 bases and J 2 bases; bases outside gene matches: 8. The V gene's germline CDR1 is MNHEY and CDR2 SMNVEV (reference sequence). The CDR3 consists of 15 residues. DNA for the CDR3: TGTGCCAGCAGTCCAGACAGGGGACTTGCCTACGAGCAGTACTTC. It codes for CASSPDRGLAYEQYF.